This T cell receptor beta chain is from a study of glioma-infiltrating T cells. Overall study: WHO grade II oligodendrogliomas or astrocytomas, plus non-recurrent WHO grade IV glioblastomas, were sampled.

The V end was cut by 1 base, the J end by 5 bases, with 10 bases between. Germline V lookup: CDR1 SGDLS, CDR2 YYNGEE. The CDR3 sequence is 14 residues long. The iRepertoire nested amplicon-rescue multiplex PCR amplified TCR alpha and beta CDR3s from RNA. For one-step reverse transcription and amplification, 100-400 ng of tissue mRNA or PBMC total RNA was used. From the multiplex PCR reads, TCRdb called clonotypes with MiXCR, one entry per CDR3 protein. Among roughly 350,000 distinct CDR3 sequences listed, around 38% were seen once. General study findings and limits: Non-neoplastic patients had below-expected tissue-blood divergence, while all gliomas exceeded expectation. A blood CDR3 motif signature was depleted in highly divergent patients.

This clonotype appeared a single time. The antigen is unknown. The source material was glioma tissue, nonneoplastic brain tissue, or PBMCs (not recorded which). The gene calls are TRBV9 and TRBJ2-1; TRBD2 might be the D (6 bases). The sequence came from a human donor with low-grade glioma or glioblastoma, undergoing nonglioma brain surgery, or in good health (not recorded which). The CDR3 spells CASSVLPGDNEQFF. The CDR3 DNA sequence: TGTGCCAGCAGCGTATTACCGGGGGACAATGAGCAGTTCTTC. Using reference TRBV9 and TRBJ2-1 for the parts outside the CDR3, the full variable domain is DSGVTQTPKHLITATGQRVTLRCSPRSGDLSVYWYQQSLDQGLQFLIQYYNGEERAKGNILERFSAQQFPDLHSELNLSSLELGDSALYFCASSVLPGDNEQFFGPGTRLTVL.